These 12 T cell receptor beta chains were sequenced from one sample in a study of cytomegalovirus exposure and HLA in healthy donors. Here immunoSEQ multiplex PCR was the method, and the copy in TCRdb shows in-frame clones only, minus some. Of just under 150,000 clones listed, 87% are singletons. Sequencing input: PBMCs. These receptors came from a man aged 18-30 years in good health and CMV-seropositive.

This sequence joins TRBV14 and TRBJ1-1; D may be TRBD1 (5 bases). The germline V and J ends were trimmed by 1 base and 6 bases, with 6 bases remaining between them. CDR1 SGHDN and CDR2 FVKESK come from the germline V gene. The CDR3 runs 12 residues. CDR3 region: CASSQVRAEAFF. In nucleotides, the CDR3 is TGTGCCAGCAGCCAAGTCAGGGCTGAAGCTTTCTTT.

The rearrangement joins TRBV14 to TRBJ2-5, with 9 bases identical to TRBD2. With 2 bases clipped from V and 7 bases from J, the junction kept 8 bases outside the gene matches. This CDR3 contains 15 residues. Germline V gives CDR1 SGHDN, CDR2 FVKESK. CDR3 loop: CASSQIAGVSRTQYF. CDR3 bases: TGTGCCAGCAGCCAAATAGCGGGAGTCTCTCGGACCCAGTACTTC.

This rearrangement joins TRBV2 to TRBJ2-7, with TRBD1 matching over 10 bases. The CDR3 length is 14 residues. With V trimmed by 7 bases and J by 7 bases, 10 bases remained unmatched. Germline V gene sequence: CDR1 SNHLY, CDR2 FYNNEI. CDR3: CASTGQGGSWEQYF. The CDR3 coding sequence is TGTGCCAGCACCGGACAGGGGGGTAGTTGGGAGCAGTACTTC.

The chain has TRBV13 and TRBJ1-2; TRBD1 might be the D (5 bases). V was pared by 2 bases and J by 8 bases, with 24 bases between. The CDR3 is 17 residues long. Germline V gene data show CDR1 as PRHDT and CDR2 as FYEKMQ (reference sequence). The CDR3 loop is CASSLWGDPGEEIGYTF. Here the CDR3 DNA reads TGTGCCAGCAGCTTATGGGGGGACCCGGGAGAGGAGATAGGCTACACCTTC.

The rearrangement joins TRBV9 to TRBJ1-1; TRBD1 aligns across 7 bases. The CDR3 contains 14 residues. V shed 4 bases, J shed 1 base, and the junction held 4 bases outside the gene matches. Germline V gene data show CDR1 as SGDLS and CDR2 as YYNGEE. The CDR3 DNA follows: TGTGCCAGCAGCCGAGGACAGGAGAACACTGAAGCTTTCTTT. Protein product: CASSRGQENTEAFF.

The chain recombines TRBV7-9 with TRBJ2-3; D gene ambiguous. CDR3 length: 15 residues. Germline values: CDR1 SEHNR, CDR2 FQNEAQ (reference sequence). V gave up 1 base and J gave up 2 bases, with 10 bases separating them. As DNA, the CDR3 is TGTGCCAGCAGCTTAGTTAACTTAAACACAGATACGCAGTATTTT. Amino acid sequence: CASSLVNLNTDTQYF.

The chain has TRBV11-2 and TRBJ2-2, with 8 bases that match TRBD1. CDR3 length equals 15 residues. V lost 6 bases to trimming and J lost 1 base; unmatched junction nucleotides: 4. The germline V gene has CDR1 SGHAT and CDR2 FQNNGV. The CDR3 loop reads CASRWTGWNTGELFF. For the CDR3, the DNA is TGTGCCAGCAGGTGGACAGGGTGGAACACCGGGGAGCTGTTTTTT.

This chain links TRBV27 with TRBJ2-2; TRBD2 matches at 7 bases. Germline values: CDR1 MNHEY, CDR2 SMNVEV (reference sequence). The CDR3 sequence is 17 residues long. V lost 2 bases and J lost 0; bases outside the gene matches: 6. As DNA, the CDR3 is TGTGCCAGCAGTTTACTATGGGGGGGATCGAACACCGGGGAGCTGTTTTTT. This sequence encodes CASSLLWGGSNTGELFF.

The CDR3: CASSLGDRDYEQFF. In DNA form, the CDR3 reads TGTGCCAGCAGCTTGGGCGACAGGGACTATGAGCAGTTCTTC. The J gene is TRBJ2-1, the V gene TRBV5-6, with D possibly being TRBD1 (7 bases). V lost 0 bases and J lost 8, with 12 bases in between. CDR3 length equals 14 residues. Germline loops: CDR1 SGHDT, CDR2 YYEEEE. The full variable domain, completed using reference TRBV5-6 and TRBJ2-1, is DAGVTQSPTHLIKTRGQQVTLRCSPKSGHDTVSWYQQALGQGPQFIFQYYEEEERQRGNFPDRFSGHQFPNYSSELNVNALLLGDSALYLCASSLGDRDYEQFFGPGTRLTVL.

The chain is built from TRBV9 and TRBJ2-7, with 7 bases aligning to TRBD1. CDR3 length: 12 amino acids. V lost 2 bases, J lost 7 bases, and 3 bases stayed unmatched. Germline assignment: CDR1 SGDLS and CDR2 YYNGEE. The CDR3 region has the DNA TGTGCCAGCAGCGTTACAGGGGAAGAGCAGTACTTC. This codes for CASSVTGEEQYF.

The CDR3: CASSLNVGEGGTQYF. The CDR3 bases are TGTGCCAGCAGCTTGAACGTAGGGGAGGGAGGGACGCAGTATTTT. The chain couples TRBV11-2 to TRBJ2-3; 7 nucleotides match TRBD2. Germline CDR1 reads SGHAT; CDR2 reads FQNNGV. The V gene end was trimmed by 3 bases and the J gene end by 9 bases; junction bases not matched to a gene: 12. The length of the CDR3 is 15 residues.

A note on this clone: At one end, the junction sequence differs from germline, possibly due to a read error. In DNA, the CDR3 is TGTGCCAGTACCATACTAGCGGGAGGTTACAATGGGCAGTTCTTC. Translation: CASTILAGGYNGQFF. This chain links TRBV19 with TRBJ2-1; 12 bases match TRBD2. The CDR3 sequence is 15 residues long. The germline CDR1 and CDR2 sequences are LNHDA and SQIVND (reference sequence).